The sequence of this T cell receptor beta chain was determined in a study of T cell repertoires in cytomegalovirus infection. Study-level background: Used in the study were CMV epitopes, some recently identified and HLA-C-restricted, others well-studied and HLA-B-restricted. Indicated by public TCR beta signatures were CMV infection and matching HLA type.

Concerning this clonotype: Its cognate antigen is unknown.

V dropped 1 base and J dropped 9 bases, with 10 bases sitting between them. This CDR3 is 13 amino acids long. Germline V gene data show CDR1 as SGHTA and CDR2 as FQGNSA. TCRdb independently ran MiXCR on the reads; one entry per CDR3 protein. Counted here are roughly 700,000 distinct CDR3 sequences, around 32% occurring once; the ten biggest clones make up about 18%. Study-level findings and limits: Cumulative public TCR beta family frequency identified carriers of CMV plus the relevant HLA. Clonotypes of TCR beta that were HLA-C-restricted and CMV-specific dominated the ex vivo response.

The chain is built from TRBV7-2 and TRBJ2-1; D gene unclear. This receptor was taken from a human donor in good health (CMV status not recorded). Some clones in this sample may be carry-over from other donors' samples. Sequencing used cultured PBMCs, obtained from culture after CMV antigen stimulation. CDR3 in DNA: TGTGCCAGCAGCTTAGTCGGTATGGGTGAGCAGTTCTTC. Amino acid sequence: CASSLVGMGEQFF.